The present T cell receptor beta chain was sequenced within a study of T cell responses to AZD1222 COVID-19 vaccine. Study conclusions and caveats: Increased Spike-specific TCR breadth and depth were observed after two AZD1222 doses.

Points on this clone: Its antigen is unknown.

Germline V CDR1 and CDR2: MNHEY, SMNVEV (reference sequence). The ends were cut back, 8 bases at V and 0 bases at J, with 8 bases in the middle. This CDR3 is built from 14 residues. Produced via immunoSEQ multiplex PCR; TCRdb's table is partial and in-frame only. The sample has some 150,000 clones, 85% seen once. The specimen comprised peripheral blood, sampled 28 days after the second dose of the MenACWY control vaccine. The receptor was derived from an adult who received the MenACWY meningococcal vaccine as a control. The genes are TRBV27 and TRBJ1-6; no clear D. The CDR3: CASGRSSYNSPLHF. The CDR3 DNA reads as TGTGCCAGCGGTAGGAGCTCCTATAATTCACCCCTCCACTTT.